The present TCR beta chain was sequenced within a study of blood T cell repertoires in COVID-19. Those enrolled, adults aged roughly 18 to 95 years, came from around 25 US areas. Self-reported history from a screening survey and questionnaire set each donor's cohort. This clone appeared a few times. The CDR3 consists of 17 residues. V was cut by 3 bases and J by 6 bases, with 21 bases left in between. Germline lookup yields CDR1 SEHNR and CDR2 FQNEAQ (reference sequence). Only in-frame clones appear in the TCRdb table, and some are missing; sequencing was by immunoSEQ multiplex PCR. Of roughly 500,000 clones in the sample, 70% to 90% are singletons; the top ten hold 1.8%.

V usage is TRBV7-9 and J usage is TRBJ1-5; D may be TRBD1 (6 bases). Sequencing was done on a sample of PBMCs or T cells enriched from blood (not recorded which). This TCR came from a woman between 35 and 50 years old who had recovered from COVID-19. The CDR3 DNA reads TGTGCCAGCAGCTTGATGCGTGTGACAGGAGATTCTCAGCCCCAGCATTTT. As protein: CASSLMRVTGDSQPQHF.